Listed here is a single T cell receptor beta chain. The V end lost 3 bases, the J end lost 3 bases, and 11 bases lay between the germline ends. Germline V gene lookup returns CDR1 LGHDT and CDR2 YNNKEL (reference sequence). This CDR3 has 15 amino acids. Active moderate-to-severe ophthalmopathy, Clinical Activity Score at least 3, NOSPECS at least 4, under 3 months' duration. The source of the sample is a study of T cells in Graves' hyperthyroidism and ophthalmopathy. Looking at the study overall: Staff took peripheral blood when the initial diagnosis was made, before any treatment began.

It was RNA transcripts that yielded the amplified TCR beta CDR3 regions. A first-round RT-PCR of the TCR CDR3 used the HTBI primer set. MiXCR was run by TCRdb on the multiplex PCR reads, yielding one entry per CDR3 protein. The data contain over 350,000 distinct CDR3 sequences, over 13% of them singletons. The chain carries TRBV3-1 and TRBJ2-2; D may be TRBD1 (5 bases). The sequence came from a man aged 50 to 60 with Graves' ophthalmopathy. The material sequenced was blood. CDR3 sequence reads: CASSQAGMYTGELFF. The CDR3 nucleotides are TGTGCCAGCAGCCAGGCAGGGATGTACACCGGGGAGCTGTTTTTT.